This T cell receptor (beta chain) was identified in a study of T cells in Graves' hyperthyroidism and ophthalmopathy. J lost 2 bases, V lost 5 bases, and 6 bases had no gene match. Germline assignment: CDR1 SGHNT and CDR2 YYREEE (reference sequence). CDR3 size: 14 residues. This clonotype was seen ten or more times. The antigen is unknown. Study-wide results and caveats: The blood repertoire included most of the expanded thyroid clonotypes above 0.001.

RNA transcripts yielded amplified TCR beta CDR3 regions. The HTBI primer set served for first-round RT-PCR of the TCR CDR3. TCRdb fed the multiplex PCR reads into MiXCR, producing one record per CDR3 protein. The table records about 55,000 distinct CDR3 sequences, under 70% of them present only once. The receptor comes from a woman aged 55 to 70 with Graves' ophthalmopathy. V and J are TRBV5-4 and TRBJ2-7, with 8 bases matching TRBD1. The material sequenced was blood. As DNA, the CDR3 is TGTGCCAGCAGAACCGGGACAGGCGCCTACGAGCAGTACTTC. Translation: CASRTGTGAYEQYF.